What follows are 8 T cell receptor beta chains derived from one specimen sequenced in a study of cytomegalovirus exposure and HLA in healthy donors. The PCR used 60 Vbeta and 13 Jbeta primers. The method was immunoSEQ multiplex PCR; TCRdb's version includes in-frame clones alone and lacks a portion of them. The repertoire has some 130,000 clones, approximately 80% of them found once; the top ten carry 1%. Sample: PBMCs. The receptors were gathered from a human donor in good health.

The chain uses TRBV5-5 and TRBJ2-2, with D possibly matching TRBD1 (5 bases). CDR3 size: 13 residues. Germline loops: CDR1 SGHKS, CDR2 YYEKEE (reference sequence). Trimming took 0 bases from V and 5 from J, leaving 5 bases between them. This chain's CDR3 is CASSLEGTGELFF. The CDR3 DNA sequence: TGTGCCAGCAGCTTGGAGGGGACCGGGGAGCTGTTTTTT.

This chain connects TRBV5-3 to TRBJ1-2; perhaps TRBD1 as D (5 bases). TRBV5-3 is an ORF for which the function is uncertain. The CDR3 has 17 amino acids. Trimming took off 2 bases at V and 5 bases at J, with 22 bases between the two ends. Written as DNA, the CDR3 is TGTGCCAGAAGCTTAAGTGGTGGGATTAAAGGGGTTTATGGCTACACCTTC. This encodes CARSLSGGIKGVYGYTF.

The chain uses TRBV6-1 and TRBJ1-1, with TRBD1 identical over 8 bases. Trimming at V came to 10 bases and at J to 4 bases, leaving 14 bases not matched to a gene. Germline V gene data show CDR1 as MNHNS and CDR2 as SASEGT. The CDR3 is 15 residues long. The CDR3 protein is CAINSDRVIGTEAFF. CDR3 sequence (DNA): TGTGCCATTAACTCGGACAGGGTAATTGGCACTGAAGCTTTCTTT.

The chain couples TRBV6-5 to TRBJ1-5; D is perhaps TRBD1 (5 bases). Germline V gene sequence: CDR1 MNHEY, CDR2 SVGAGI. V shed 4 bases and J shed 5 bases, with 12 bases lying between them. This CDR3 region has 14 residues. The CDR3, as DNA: TGTGCCAGCAGTTTTGGACACCCGGATCAGCCCCAGCATTTT. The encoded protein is CASSFGHPDQPQHF.

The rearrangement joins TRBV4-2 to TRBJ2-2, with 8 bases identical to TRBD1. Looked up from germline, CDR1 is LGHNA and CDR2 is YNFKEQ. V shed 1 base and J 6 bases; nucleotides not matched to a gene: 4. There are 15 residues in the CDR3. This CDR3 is CASSQVTGEAGELFF. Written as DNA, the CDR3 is TGTGCCAGCAGCCAAGTGACAGGGGAGGCCGGGGAGCTGTTTTTT.

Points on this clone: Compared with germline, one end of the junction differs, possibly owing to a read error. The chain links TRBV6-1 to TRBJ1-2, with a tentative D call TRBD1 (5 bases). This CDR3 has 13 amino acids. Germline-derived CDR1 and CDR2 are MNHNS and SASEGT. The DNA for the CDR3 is TGTGCCATCAGTGAGAGCAGGGAGGGTGGCTACACCTTC. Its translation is CAISESREGGYTF.

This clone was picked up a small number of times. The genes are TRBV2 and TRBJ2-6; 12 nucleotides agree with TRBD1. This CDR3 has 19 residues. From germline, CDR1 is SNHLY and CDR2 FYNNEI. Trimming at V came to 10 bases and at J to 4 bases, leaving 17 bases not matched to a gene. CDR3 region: CANTLERDRGRAGANVLTF. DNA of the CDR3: TGTGCCAATACCTTAGAACGGGACAGGGGGCGCGCAGGGGCCAACGTCCTGACTTTC. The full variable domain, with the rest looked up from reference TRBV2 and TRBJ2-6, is EPEVTQTPSHQVTQMGQEVILRCVPISNHLYFYWYRQILGQKVEFLVSFYNNEISEKSEIFDDQFSVERPDGSNFTLKIRSTKLEDSAMYFCANTLERDRGRAGANVLTFGAGSRLTVL.

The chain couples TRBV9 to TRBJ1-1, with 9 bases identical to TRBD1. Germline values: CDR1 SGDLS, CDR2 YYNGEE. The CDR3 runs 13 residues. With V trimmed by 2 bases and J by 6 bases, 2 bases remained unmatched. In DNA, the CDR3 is TGTGCCAGCAGCGTCGACAGGGGGTCTGAAGCTTTCTTT. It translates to CASSVDRGSEAFF.